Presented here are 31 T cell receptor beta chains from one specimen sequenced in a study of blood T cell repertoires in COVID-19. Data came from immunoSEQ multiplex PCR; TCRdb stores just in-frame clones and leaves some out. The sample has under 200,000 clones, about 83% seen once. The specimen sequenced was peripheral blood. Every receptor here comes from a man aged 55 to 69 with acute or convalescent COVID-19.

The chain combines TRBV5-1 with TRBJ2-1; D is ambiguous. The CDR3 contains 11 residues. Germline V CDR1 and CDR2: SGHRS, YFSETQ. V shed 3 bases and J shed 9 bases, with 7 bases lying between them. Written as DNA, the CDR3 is TGCGCCAGCAGCTATAGAACTGAGCAGTTCTTC. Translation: CASSYRTEQFF.

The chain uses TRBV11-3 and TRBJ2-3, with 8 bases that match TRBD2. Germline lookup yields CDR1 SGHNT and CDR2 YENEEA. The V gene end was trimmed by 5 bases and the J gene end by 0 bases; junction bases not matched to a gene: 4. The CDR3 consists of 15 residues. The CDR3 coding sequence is TGTGCCAGCAGCCCGCGGGGGGCTAGCACAGATACGCAGTATTTT. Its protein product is CASSPRGASTDTQYF.

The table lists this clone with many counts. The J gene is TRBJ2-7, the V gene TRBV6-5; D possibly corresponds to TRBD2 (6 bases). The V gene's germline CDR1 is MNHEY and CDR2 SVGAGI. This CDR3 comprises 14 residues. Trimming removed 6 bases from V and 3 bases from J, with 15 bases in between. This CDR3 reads CASSPSGEIYEQYF. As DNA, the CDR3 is TGTGCCAGCAGCCCCTCGGGGGAGATCTACGAGCAGTACTTC.

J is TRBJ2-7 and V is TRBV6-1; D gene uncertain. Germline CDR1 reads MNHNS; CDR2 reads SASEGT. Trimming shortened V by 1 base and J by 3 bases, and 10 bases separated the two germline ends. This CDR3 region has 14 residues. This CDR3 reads CASSEGGGFYEQYF. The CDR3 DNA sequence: TGTGCCAGCAGTGAAGGCGGCGGATTCTACGAGCAGTACTTC.

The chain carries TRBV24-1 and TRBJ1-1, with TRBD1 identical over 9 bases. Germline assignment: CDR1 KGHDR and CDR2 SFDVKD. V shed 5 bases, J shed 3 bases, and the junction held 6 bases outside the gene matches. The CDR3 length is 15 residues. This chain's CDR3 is CATSGTGGADTEAFF. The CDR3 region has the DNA TGTGCCACCAGTGGTACAGGGGGCGCGGACACTGAAGCTTTCTTT.

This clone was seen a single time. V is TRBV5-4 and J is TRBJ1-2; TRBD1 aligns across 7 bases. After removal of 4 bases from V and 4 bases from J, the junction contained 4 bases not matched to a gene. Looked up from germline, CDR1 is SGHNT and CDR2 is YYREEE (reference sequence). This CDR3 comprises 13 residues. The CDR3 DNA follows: TGTGCCAGCAGCGCGGGACAGACCTATGGCTACACCTTC. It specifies CASSAGQTYGYTF.

The CDR3 DNA reads TGTGCCAGCAGCCAAGGAGGGATCGGTGGAAACACCATATATTTT. Translated: CASSQGGIGGNTIYF. The rearrangement joins TRBV3-1 (or the pseudogene TRBV3-2) to TRBJ1-3; D is undetermined. This CDR3 spans 15 amino acids. The germline gives CDR1 LGHDT, CDR2 YNNKEL (reference sequence). Trimming removed 1 base at V and 3 bases at J, with 10 bases between.

CDR3 bases: TGTGCCAGCAGACCTTCCCCCGGGACAGGGAGCACAGATACGCAGTATTTT. Translated, it gives CASRPSPGTGSTDTQYF. The chain recombines TRBV25-1 with TRBJ2-3, with TRBD1 identical over 9 bases. Germline CDR1 and CDR2: MGHDK and SYGVNS. After removal of 6 bases from V and 0 bases from J, the junction contained 10 bases not matched to a gene. This CDR3 is 17 amino acids long.

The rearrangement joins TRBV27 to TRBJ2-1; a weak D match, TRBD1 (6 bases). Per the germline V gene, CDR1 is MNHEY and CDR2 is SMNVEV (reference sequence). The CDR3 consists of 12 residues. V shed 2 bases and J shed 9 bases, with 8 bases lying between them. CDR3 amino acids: CASSLKGGEQFF. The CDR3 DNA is TGTGCCAGCAGTTTAAAAGGGGGTGAGCAGTTCTTC.

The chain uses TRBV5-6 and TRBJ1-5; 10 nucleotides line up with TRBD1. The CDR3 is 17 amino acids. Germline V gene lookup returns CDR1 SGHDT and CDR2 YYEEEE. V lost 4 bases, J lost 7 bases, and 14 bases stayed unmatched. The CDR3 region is CASSRGPGTGVGQPQHF. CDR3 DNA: TGTGCCAGCAGCAGGGGTCCCGGGACAGGGGTTGGACAGCCCCAGCATTTT.

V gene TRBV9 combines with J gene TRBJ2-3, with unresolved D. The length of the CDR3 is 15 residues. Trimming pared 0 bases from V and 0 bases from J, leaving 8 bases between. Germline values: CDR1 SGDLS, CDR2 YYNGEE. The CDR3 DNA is TGTGCCAGCAGCGTAGGGGTAGCTAGCACAGATACGCAGTATTTT. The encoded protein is CASSVGVASTDTQYF.

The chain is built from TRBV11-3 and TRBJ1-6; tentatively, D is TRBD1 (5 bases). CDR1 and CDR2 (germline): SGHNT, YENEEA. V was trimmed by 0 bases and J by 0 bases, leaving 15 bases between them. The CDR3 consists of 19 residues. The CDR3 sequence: CASSLEPFRAASYNSPLHF. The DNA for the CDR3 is TGTGCCAGCAGCTTAGAGCCGTTCAGGGCGGCCTCCTATAATTCACCCCTCCACTTT.

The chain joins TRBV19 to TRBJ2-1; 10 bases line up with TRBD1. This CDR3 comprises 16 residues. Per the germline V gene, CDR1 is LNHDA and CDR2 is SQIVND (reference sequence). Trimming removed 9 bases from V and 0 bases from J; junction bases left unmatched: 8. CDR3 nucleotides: TGTGCCAGCCGGGACAGGGGACCTAGCTCCTACAATGAGCAGTTCTTC. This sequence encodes CASRDRGPSSYNEQFF.

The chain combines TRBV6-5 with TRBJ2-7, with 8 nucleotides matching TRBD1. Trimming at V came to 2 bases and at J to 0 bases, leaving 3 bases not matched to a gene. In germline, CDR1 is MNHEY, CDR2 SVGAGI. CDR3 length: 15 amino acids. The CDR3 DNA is TGTGCCAGCAGTTACGGACAGGGCTACTCCTACGAGCAGTACTTC. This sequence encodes CASSYGQGYSYEQYF.

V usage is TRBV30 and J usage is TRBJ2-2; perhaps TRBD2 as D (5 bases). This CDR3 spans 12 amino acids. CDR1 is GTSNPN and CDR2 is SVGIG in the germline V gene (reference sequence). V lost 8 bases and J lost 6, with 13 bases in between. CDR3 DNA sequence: TGTGCCAGCGGACGTGAGGCCGGGGAGCTGTTTTTT. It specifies CASGREAGELFF.

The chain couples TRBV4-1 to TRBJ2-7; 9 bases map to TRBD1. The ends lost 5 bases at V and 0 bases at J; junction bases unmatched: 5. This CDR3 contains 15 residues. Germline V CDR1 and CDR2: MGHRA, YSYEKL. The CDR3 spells CASSYRDRASYEQYF. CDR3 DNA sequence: TGCGCCAGCAGCTACCGGGACAGGGCCTCCTACGAGCAGTACTTC.

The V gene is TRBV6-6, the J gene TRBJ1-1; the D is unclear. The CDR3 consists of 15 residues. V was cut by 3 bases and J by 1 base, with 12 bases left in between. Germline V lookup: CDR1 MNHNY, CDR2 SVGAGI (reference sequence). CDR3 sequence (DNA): TGTGCCAGCAGTTATTCGGGTTCAAGGAACACTGAAGCTTTCTTT. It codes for CASSYSGSRNTEAFF.

CDR3 DNA: TGTGCCAGCAGGGGACAGACCCTGAACACTGAAGCTTTCTTT. Translated: CASRGQTLNTEAFF. The rearrangement joins TRBV6-5 to TRBJ1-1; 7 bases are shared with TRBD1. The CDR3 has 14 amino acids. CDR1 and CDR2 from the germline V gene are MNHEY and SVGAGI. V was pared by 6 bases and J by 0 bases, with 4 bases of the junction left unmatched.

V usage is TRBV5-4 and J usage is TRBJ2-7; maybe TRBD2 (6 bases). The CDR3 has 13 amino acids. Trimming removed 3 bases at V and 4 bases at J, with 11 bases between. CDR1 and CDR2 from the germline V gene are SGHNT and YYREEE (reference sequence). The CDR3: CASSSARGYEQYF. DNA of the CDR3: TGTGCCAGCAGCTCTGCCCGGGGGTACGAGCAGTACTTC. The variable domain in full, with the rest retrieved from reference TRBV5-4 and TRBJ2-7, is ETGVTQSPTHLIKTRGQQVTLRCSSQSGHNTVSWYQQALGQGPQFIFQYYREEENGRGNFPPRFSGLQFPNYSSELNVNALELDDSALYLCASSSARGYEQYFGPGTRLTVT.

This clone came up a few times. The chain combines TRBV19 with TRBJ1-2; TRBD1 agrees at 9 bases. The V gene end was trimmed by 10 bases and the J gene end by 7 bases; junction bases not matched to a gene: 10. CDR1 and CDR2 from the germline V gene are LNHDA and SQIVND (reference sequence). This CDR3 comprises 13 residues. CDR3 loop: CATFRTGVRGYTF. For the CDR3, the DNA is TGTGCCACCTTCCGGACAGGGGTACGTGGCTACACCTTC.

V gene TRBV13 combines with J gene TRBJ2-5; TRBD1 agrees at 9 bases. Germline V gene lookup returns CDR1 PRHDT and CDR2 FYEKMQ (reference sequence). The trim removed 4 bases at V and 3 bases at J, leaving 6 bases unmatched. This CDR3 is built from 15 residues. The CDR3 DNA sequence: TGTGCCAGCAGCTCCGGACAGGGGAAAAAAGAGACCCAGTACTTC. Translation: CASSSGQGKKETQYF.

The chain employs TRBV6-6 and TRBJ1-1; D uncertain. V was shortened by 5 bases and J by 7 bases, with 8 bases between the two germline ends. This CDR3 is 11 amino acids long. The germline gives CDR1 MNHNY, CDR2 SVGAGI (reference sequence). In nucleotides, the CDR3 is TGTGCCAGCAGTACGAGGGTTGAAGCTTTCTTT. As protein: CASSTRVEAFF.

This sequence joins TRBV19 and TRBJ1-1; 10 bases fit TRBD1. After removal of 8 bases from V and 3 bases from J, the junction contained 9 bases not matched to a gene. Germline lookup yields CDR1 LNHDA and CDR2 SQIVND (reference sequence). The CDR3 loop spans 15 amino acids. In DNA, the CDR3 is TGTGCCAGTTCTGTGACAGGGGGCAAGTACACTGAAGCTTTCTTT. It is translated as CASSVTGGKYTEAFF.

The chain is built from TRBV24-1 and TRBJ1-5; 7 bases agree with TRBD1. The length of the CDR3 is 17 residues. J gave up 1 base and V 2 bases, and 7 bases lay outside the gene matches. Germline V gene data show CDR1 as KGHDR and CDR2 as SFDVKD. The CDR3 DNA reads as TGTGCCACCAGTGATTCGACAGGGTTGGGGAGCAATCAGCCCCAGCATTTT. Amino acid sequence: CATSDSTGLGSNQPQHF.

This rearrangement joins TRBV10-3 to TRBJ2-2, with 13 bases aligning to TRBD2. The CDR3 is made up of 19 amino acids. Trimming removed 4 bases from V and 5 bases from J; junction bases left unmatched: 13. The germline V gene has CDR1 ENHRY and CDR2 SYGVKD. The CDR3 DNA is TGTGCCATCAGTGGAGGAACTAGCGGGGGGGCTTCGGAGACCGGGGAGCTGTTTTTT. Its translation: CAISGGTSGGASETGELFF.

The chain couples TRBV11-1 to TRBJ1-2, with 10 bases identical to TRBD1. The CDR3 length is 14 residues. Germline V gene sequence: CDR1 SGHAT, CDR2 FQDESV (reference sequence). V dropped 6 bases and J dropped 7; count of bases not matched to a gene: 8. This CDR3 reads CASSPGRTGGGYTF. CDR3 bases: TGTGCCAGCAGTCCAGGCCGGACAGGGGGTGGCTACACCTTC.

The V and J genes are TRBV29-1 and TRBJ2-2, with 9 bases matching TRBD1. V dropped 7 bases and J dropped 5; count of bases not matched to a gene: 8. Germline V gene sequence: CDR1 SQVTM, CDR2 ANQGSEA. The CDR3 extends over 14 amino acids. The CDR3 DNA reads TGCAGCGCTGAGGACAGGGGAGTTACCGGGGAGCTGTTTTTT. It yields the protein CSAEDRGVTGELFF.

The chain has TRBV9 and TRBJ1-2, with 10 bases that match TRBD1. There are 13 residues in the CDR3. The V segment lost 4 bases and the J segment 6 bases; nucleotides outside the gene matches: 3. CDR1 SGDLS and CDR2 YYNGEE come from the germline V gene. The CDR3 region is CASSRTGGNGYTF. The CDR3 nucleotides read TGTGCCAGCAGCCGGACAGGGGGAAATGGCTACACCTTC.

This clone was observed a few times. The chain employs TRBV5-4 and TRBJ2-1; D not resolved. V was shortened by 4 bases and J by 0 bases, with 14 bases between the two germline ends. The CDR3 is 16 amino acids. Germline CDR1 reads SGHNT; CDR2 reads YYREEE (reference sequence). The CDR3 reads CASSPARSRSYNEQFF. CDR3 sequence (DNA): TGTGCCAGCAGCCCCGCGCGATCACGCTCCTACAATGAGCAGTTCTTC.

CDR3: CASSQAGTVTDTQYF. The CDR3 region has the DNA TGTGCCAGCAGCCAAGCGGGGACAGTCACAGATACGCAGTATTTT. This chain joins TRBV14 and TRBJ2-3; TRBD1 agrees at 7 bases. Germline trimming cut 1 base from V and 2 bases from J; bases unmatched to any gene: 3. This CDR3 comprises 15 residues. CDR1 is SGHDN, CDR2 FVKESK, per germline.

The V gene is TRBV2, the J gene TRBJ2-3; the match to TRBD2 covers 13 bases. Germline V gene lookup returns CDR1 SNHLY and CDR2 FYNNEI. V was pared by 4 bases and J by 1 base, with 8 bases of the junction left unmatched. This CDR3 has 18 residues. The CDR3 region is CASSGEGLAGLRTDTQYF. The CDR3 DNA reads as TGTGCCAGCAGTGGGGAGGGACTAGCGGGGCTCCGCACAGATACGCAGTATTTT.